This record covers a single TCR beta chain. No cognate antigen has been identified for it. No base qualities exist here, and no much larger clone lies one base off it. The library relied on the immunoSEQ multiplex PCR assay. What TCRdb holds here is the immuneACCESS table cut down to in-frame rearrangements. Part of the clones is not present; checked against another copy, under half of the missing clones reflect an unresolved V gene, and the others are unexplained. Within this sample are some 81,000 clones, with 90% to 95% of them counted one time only. Around 2.6% of the sample comes from the top ten. The data stem from a study of T cell changes during pregnancy in multiple sclerosis (dated by TCRdb to the late 2010s). For context, the study as a whole: The study examined how the T cell repertoire changed over the course of pregnancy in women with multiple sclerosis.

The germline V gene specifies ENHRY as CDR1 and SYGVKD as CDR2. The CDR3, from cysteine to phenylalanine, totals 15 residues. Solely the CDR3 DNA is kept, with 45 bases framed from the first base. The V end gives up 3 bases and the J end 6 bases, leaving 8 bases in the junction not matched to a gene. This TCR derives from a female donor in good health, enrolled as a control in a pregnancy study. Sequenced here: peripheral blood, sampled after pregnancy. The chain couples TRBV10-3 to TRBJ2-1; TRBD1 matches 7 bases in the middle. The sequenced DNA is TGTGCCATCAGTGACCGGCAGGGGGACCCCAATGAGCAGTTCTTC. Protein translation: CAISDRQGDPNEQFF.